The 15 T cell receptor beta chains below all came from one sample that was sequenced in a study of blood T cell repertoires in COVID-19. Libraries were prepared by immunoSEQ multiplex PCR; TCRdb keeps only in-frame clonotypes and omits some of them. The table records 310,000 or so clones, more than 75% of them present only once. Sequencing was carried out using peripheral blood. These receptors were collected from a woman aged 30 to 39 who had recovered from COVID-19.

The DNA of the CDR3 is TGTGCCAGCAGTCGGACAGAACGCTCTGGAAACACCATATATTTT. This gives the protein CASSRTERSGNTIYF. The rearrangement links TRBV6-5 to TRBJ1-3; tentatively, D is TRBD1 (6 bases). Germline values: CDR1 MNHEY, CDR2 SVGAGI. This CDR3 region has 15 residues. V was clipped by 5 bases and J by 0 bases, with 11 bases between them.

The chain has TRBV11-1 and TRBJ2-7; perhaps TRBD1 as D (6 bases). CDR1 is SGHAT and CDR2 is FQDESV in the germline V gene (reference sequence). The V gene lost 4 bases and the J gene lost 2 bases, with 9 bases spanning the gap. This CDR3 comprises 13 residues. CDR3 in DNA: TGTGCCAGCAGCTCGACAGGAACCTACGAGCAGTACTTC. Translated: CASSSTGTYEQYF.

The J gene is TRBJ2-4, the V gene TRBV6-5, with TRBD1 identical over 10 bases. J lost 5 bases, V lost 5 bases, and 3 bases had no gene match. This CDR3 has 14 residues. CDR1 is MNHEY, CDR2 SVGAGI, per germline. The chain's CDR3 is CASSTGQGENIQYF. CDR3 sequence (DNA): TGTGCCAGCAGTACTGGACAGGGGGAAAACATTCAGTACTTC.

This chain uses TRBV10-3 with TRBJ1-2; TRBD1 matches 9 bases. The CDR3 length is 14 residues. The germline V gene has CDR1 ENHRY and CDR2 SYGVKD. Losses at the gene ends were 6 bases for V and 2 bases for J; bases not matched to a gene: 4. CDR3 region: CAISGTGRNYGYTF. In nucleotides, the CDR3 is TGTGCCATCAGCGGGACAGGGCGCAACTATGGCTACACCTTC.

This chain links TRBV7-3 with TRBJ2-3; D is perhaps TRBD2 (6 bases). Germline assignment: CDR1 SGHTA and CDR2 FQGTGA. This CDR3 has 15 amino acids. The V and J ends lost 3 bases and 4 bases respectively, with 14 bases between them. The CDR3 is CASSFLGGEADTQYF. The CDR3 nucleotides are TGTGCCAGCAGCTTCCTGGGGGGAGAGGCAGATACGCAGTATTTT.

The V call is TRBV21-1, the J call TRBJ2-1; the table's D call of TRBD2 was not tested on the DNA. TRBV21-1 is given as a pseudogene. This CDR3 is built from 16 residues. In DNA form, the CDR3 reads TGTGCCAGCAATAGCCTAGCGGGATGTTGTAACAATGAGCAGTTCTTC. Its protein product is CASNSLAGCCNNEQFF.

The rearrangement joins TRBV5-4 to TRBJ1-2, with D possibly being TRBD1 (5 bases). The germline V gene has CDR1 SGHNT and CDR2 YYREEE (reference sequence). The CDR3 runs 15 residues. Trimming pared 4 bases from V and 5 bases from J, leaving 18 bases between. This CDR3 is CASSTWSARGYGYTF. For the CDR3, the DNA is TGTGCCAGCAGCACCTGGTCAGCAAGGGGTTATGGCTACACCTTC.

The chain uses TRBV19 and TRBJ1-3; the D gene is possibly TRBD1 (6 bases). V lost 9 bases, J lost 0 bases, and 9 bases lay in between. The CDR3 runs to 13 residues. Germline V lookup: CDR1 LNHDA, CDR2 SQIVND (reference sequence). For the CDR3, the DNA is TGTGCCAGCCGACAGGTCTCTGGAAACACCATATATTTT. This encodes CASRQVSGNTIYF.

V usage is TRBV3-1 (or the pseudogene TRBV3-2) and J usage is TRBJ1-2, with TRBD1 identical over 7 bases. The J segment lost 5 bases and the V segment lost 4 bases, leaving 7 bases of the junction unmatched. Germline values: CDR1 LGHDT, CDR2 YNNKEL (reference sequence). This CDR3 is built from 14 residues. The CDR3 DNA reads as TGTGCCAGCAGCCGGGACAGCTTAGGTTATGGCTACACCTTC. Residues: CASSRDSLGYGYTF.

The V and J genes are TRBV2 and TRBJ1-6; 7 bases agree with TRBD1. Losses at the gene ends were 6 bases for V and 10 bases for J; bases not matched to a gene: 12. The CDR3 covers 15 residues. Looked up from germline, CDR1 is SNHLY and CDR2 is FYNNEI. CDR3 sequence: CASSRYRDSGSPLHF. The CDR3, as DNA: TGTGCCAGCAGCCGATACCGGGACAGTGGATCACCCCTCCACTTT.

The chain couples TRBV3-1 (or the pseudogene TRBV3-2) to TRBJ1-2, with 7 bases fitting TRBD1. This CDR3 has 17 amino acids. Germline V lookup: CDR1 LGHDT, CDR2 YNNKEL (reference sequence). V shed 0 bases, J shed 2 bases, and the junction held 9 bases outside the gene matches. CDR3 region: CASSQEDGTAPNYGYTF. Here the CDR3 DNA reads TGTGCCAGCAGCCAAGAAGATGGGACAGCGCCCAACTATGGCTACACCTTC.

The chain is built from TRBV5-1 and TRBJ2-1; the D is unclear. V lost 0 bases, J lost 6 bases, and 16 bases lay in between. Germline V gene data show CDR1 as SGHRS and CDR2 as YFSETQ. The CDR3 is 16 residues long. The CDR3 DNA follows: TGCGCCAGCAGCTTGGTAGTTAGGCTAGGATTCAATGAGCAGTTCTTC. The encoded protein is CASSLVVRLGFNEQFF.

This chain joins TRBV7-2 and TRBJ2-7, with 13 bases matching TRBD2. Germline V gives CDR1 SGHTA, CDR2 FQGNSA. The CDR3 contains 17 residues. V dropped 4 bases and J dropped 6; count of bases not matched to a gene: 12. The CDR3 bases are TGTGCCAGCAGCTCCGGACTAGCGGGAGTGGAGGTGAGCGAGCAGTACTTC. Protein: CASSSGLAGVEVSEQYF.

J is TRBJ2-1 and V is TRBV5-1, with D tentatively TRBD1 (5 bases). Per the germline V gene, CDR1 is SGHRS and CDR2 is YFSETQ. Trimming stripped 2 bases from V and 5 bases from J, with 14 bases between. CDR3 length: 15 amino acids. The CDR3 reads CASSFQGNRNNEQFF. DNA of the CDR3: TGCGCCAGCAGCTTTCAGGGTAATCGTAACAATGAGCAGTTCTTC.

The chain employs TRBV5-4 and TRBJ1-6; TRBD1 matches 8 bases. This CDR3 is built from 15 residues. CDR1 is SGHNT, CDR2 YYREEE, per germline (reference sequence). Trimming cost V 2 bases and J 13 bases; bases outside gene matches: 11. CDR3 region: CASSFNPTGGEPLHF. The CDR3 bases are TGTGCCAGCAGCTTTAACCCTACAGGGGGGGAGCCCCTCCACTTT.